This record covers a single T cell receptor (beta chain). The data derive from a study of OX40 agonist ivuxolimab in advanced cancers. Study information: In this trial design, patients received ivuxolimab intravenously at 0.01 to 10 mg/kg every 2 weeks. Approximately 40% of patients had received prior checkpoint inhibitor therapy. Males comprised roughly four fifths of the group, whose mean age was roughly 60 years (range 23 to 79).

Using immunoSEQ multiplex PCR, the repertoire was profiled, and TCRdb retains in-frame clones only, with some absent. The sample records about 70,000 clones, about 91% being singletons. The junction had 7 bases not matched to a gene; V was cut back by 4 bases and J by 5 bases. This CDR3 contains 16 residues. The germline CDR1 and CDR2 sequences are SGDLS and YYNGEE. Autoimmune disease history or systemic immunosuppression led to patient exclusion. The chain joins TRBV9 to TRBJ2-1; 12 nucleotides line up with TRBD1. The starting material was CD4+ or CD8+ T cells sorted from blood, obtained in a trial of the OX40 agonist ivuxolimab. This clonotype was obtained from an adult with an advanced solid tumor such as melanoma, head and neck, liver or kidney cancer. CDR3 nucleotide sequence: TGTGCCAGCAGCCCTTTGGGGACAGGGGGCCACAATGAGCAGTTCTTC. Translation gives CASSPLGTGGHNEQFF.